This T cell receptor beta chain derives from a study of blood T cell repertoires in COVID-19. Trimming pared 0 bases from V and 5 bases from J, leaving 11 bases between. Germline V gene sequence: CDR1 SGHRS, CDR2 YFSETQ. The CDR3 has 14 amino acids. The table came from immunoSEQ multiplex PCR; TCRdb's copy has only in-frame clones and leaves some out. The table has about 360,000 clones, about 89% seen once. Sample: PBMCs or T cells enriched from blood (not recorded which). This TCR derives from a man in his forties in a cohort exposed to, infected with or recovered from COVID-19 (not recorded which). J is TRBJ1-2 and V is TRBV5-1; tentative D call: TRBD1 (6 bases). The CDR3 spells CASSLGPGDYGYTF. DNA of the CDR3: TGCGCCAGCAGCTTGGGGCCAGGGGATTATGGCTACACCTTC.